Listed here are 23 T cell receptor beta chains from one sample, sequenced in a study of cytomegalovirus exposure and HLA in healthy donors. Vbeta (60) and Jbeta (13) primers were used in the PCR. Sequencing used immunoSEQ multiplex PCR; TCRdb keeps in-frame clones, though not all of them. This sample yields 200,000 or so clones, of which approximately 84% are seen a single time; approximately 0.26% belongs to the top ten. Sequencing was carried out using PBMCs. Receptor source: a boy aged 5-17 years in good health and CMV-seronegative.

CDR3 nucleotides: TGTGCCAGCAGTTTACGTGAAGGACAGGGGAAGTATGGCTACACCTTC. Its translation is CASSLREGQGKYGYTF. V is TRBV27 and J is TRBJ1-2, with 9 bases identical to TRBD1. The trim removed 2 bases at V and 5 bases at J, leaving 9 bases unmatched. CDR3 length: 16 residues. Germline V lookup: CDR1 MNHEY, CDR2 SMNVEV (reference sequence).

The CDR3 bases are TGTGCCAGCAGCTTAGGGTGGTCGGGAATGACAGGGCGCCGAATTAAACTGTTTTTT. It yields the protein CASSLGWSGMTGRRIKLFF. The chain couples TRBV7-2 to TRBJ1-4; 7 bases line up with TRBD1. Germline V gene sequence: CDR1 SGHTA, CDR2 FQGNSA. CDR3 size: 19 residues. Trimming at V came to 1 base and at J to 11 bases, leaving 22 bases not matched to a gene.

The gene calls are TRBV28 and TRBJ2-7; no definite D call. The germline gives CDR1 MDHEN, CDR2 SYDVKM. V lost 7 bases and J 1 base, leaving 11 bases between the germline ends. CDR3 length: 13 amino acids. The CDR3 nucleotides read TGTGCCAGCAACTCGAGGCCATCCTACGAGCAGTACTTC. Translation: CASNSRPSYEQYF.

The gene calls are TRBV27 and TRBJ1-2; 7 bases map to TRBD1. V shed 7 bases, J shed 2 bases, and the junction held 10 bases outside the gene matches. This CDR3 has 15 residues. CDR1 and CDR2 (germline): MNHEY, SMNVEV (reference sequence). This CDR3 is CASTPGDRVNYGYTF. CDR3 DNA: TGTGCCAGCACCCCGGGGGACAGAGTCAACTATGGCTACACCTTC.

The count of this clone is one. V and J are TRBV15 and TRBJ2-1; a weak D match, TRBD1 (6 bases). Germline V gene sequence: CDR1 LNHNV, CDR2 YYDKDF (reference sequence). Trimming removed 7 bases at V and 1 base at J, with 17 bases between. The CDR3 consists of 16 residues. The DNA of the CDR3 is TGTGCCACCACCCCCGGACAGTTCAAATCCTACAATGAGCAGTTCTTC. Translated: CATTPGQFKSYNEQFF.

The rearrangement links TRBV6-6 to TRBJ2-5; a possible D gene is TRBD1 (5 bases). The closer fit of TRBJ2-7 to the DNA end suggests the J call may be wrong. The CDR3 is 14 residues long. The germline V gene encodes CDR1 MNHNY and CDR2 SVGAGI (reference sequence). The CDR3 loop is CASSYDDSSYEQYF. CDR3 nucleotide sequence: TGTGCCAGCAGTTACGATGACAGCTCCTACGAGCAGTACTTC.

The J gene is TRBJ2-3, the V gene TRBV6-1, with a possible D match to TRBD2 (6 bases). Germline assignment: CDR1 MNHNS and CDR2 SASEGT. This CDR3 has 15 amino acids. V lost 1 base and J 0 bases, leaving 8 bases between the germline ends. The CDR3 nucleotides read TGTGCCAGCAGTGAAGGGCGGGGTAGCACAGATACGCAGTATTTT. Its protein is CASSEGRGSTDTQYF.

This rearrangement joins TRBV6-1 to TRBJ1-5; D uncertain. This CDR3 is built from 15 residues. The germline gives CDR1 MNHNS, CDR2 SASEGT. V was trimmed by 2 bases and J by 7 bases, leaving 15 bases between them. The CDR3 loop reads CASSERGGSGQPQHF. The CDR3 DNA follows: TGTGCCAGCAGTGAACGGGGAGGGTCAGGCCAGCCCCAGCATTTT.

The J gene is TRBJ1-1, the V gene TRBV5-1, with unresolved D. The CDR3 totals 13 residues. Trimming removed 0 bases at V and 1 base at J, with 4 bases between. Germline V gene sequence: CDR1 SGHRS, CDR2 YFSETQ. This chain's CDR3 is CASSLAGNTEAFF. The CDR3, as DNA: TGCGCCAGCAGCTTGGCCGGGAACACTGAAGCTTTCTTT.

The V and J genes are TRBV27 and TRBJ2-1, with 9 bases lining up with TRBD2. The CDR3 sequence is 16 residues long. Germline values: CDR1 MNHEY, CDR2 SMNVEV (reference sequence). Losses at the gene ends were 6 bases for V and 3 bases for J; bases not matched to a gene: 9. As DNA, the CDR3 is TGTGCCAGCAGGGCCATGACTAGCGGTAACTACAATGAGCAGTTCTTC. It specifies CASRAMTSGNYNEQFF.

The genes are TRBV2 and TRBJ2-7; 13 positions match TRBD2. The J segment lost 7 bases and the V segment lost 6 bases, leaving 9 bases of the junction unmatched. The CDR3 contains 15 residues. Germline V gene sequence: CDR1 SNHLY, CDR2 FYNNEI. CDR3 residues: CASRRGTSGNGEQYF. Written as DNA, the CDR3 is TGTGCCAGCAGAAGAGGGACTAGCGGGAATGGAGAGCAGTACTTC.

The chain employs TRBV14 and TRBJ2-7; weak D call: TRBD1 (6 bases). Germline CDR1 and CDR2: SGHDN and FVKESK. V shed 3 bases and J shed 7 bases, with 19 bases lying between them. The CDR3 is 15 residues long. Here the CDR3 reads CASSHATGPFGEQYF. CDR3 nucleotides: TGTGCCAGCAGCCACGCGACAGGCCCCTTCGGGGAGCAGTACTTC.

The chain recombines TRBV5-1 with TRBJ2-3, with D maybe TRBD1 (5 bases). CDR3 size: 19 residues. The ends were cut back, 2 bases at V and 2 bases at J, with 24 bases in the middle. Germline assignment: CDR1 SGHRS and CDR2 YFSETQ. CDR3 in amino acids: CASSLLWGGARRYTDTQYF. The CDR3 DNA reads as TGCGCCAGCAGCTTATTGTGGGGTGGGGCCAGGAGATACACAGATACGCAGTATTTT.

This rearrangement joins TRBV27 to TRBJ1-1, with D unresolved. The germline V gene encodes CDR1 MNHEY and CDR2 SMNVEV (reference sequence). The V end lost 1 base, the J end lost 0 bases, and 9 bases lay between the germline ends. The CDR3 consists of 15 residues. The CDR3 protein is CASSLLRVMNTEAFF. CDR3 bases: TGTGCCAGCAGTTTATTAAGAGTAATGAACACTGAAGCTTTCTTT.

The chain is built from TRBV9 and TRBJ2-2, with D possibly being TRBD2 (6 bases). With 4 bases removed from V and 4 bases from J, the gap between germline ends came to 20 bases. The CDR3 is 17 residues long. Germline V gene sequence: CDR1 SGDLS, CDR2 YYNGEE. The CDR3 sequence: CASSRLLGGMATGELFF. The CDR3 bases are TGTGCCAGCAGCCGCCTTCTGGGCGGGATGGCCACCGGGGAGCTGTTTTTT.

V is TRBV4-1 and J is TRBJ1-5; 9 bases line up with TRBD1. Trimming took 1 base from V and 2 from J; bases not matched to a gene: 12. The CDR3 spans 19 residues. The germline gives CDR1 MGHRA, CDR2 YSYEKL. The CDR3 coding sequence is TGCGCCAGCAGCCAAGGTCTTCTCCGGGACAGGGACGGCAATCAGCCCCAGCATTTT. This translates into CASSQGLLRDRDGNQPQHF.

In this sample, this clone turned up a few times. J is TRBJ2-2 and V is TRBV7-9, with D perhaps matching TRBD2 (7 bases). V gave up 5 bases and J gave up 3 bases, with 16 bases separating them. Germline loops: CDR1 SEHNR, CDR2 FQNEAQ (reference sequence). The CDR3 sequence is 16 residues long. Written as DNA, the CDR3 is TGTGCCAGCAGCCCGAGGGGGGGGGAAGACACCGGGGAGCTGTTTTTT. It encodes CASSPRGGEDTGELFF. Full variable domain (missing parts from reference TRBV7-9 and TRBJ2-2): DTGVSQNPRHKITKRGQNVTFRCDPISEHNRLYWYRQTLGQGPEFLTYFQNEAQLEKSRLLSDRFSAERPKGSFSTLEIQRTEQGDSAMYLCASSPRGGEDTGELFFGEGSRLTVL.

About this clone: Other DNA sequences within the sample encode an identical CDR3. V is TRBV15 and J is TRBJ2-7; TRBD1 is a possible D gene (6 bases). Germline CDR1 LNHNV, CDR2 YYDKDF (reference sequence). The V end lost 0 bases, the J end lost 2 bases, and 8 bases lay between the germline ends. The CDR3 has 14 residues. The CDR3 loop is CATSREQGTYEQYF. DNA of the CDR3: TGTGCCACCAGCAGAGAGCAGGGGACCTACGAGCAGTACTTC.

The gene calls are TRBV7-8 and TRBJ1-2, with D possibly matching TRBD1 (5 bases). V lost 6 bases and J 4 bases, leaving 12 bases between the germline ends. The germline V gene encodes CDR1 SGHVS and CDR2 FQNEAQ. The CDR3 totals 13 residues. The CDR3 region is CASSSGTLYGYTF. CDR3 coding DNA: TGTGCCAGCAGTTCCGGGACTCTCTATGGCTACACCTTC.

The chain has TRBV4-3 and TRBJ1-2; no clear D. Germline V CDR1 and CDR2: LGHNA, YSLEER. There are 14 residues in the CDR3. V was pared by 4 bases and J by 0 bases, with 9 bases between. The DNA of the CDR3 is TGCGCCAGCAGCCCAGGATCGGCTAACTATGGCTACACCTTC. The encoded protein is CASSPGSANYGYTF.

A single count supports this clone. Relative to the germline gene, one junction end is altered; a read error may explain this. This chain joins TRBV7-7 and TRBJ2-5; weak D call: TRBD1 (5 bases). The CDR3 loop spans 14 amino acids. Germline CDR1 SSHAT, CDR2 FNYEAQ (reference sequence). The CDR3 bases are TGTGCTAGCAGCTTGGATCCAGGGAAGAGTACCCAGTACTTC. Protein: CASSLDPGKSTQYF.

There are a few counts of this clone. The chain joins TRBV6-1 to TRBJ2-7, with TRBD1 matching 9 bases. CDR1 is MNHNS and CDR2 is SASEGT in the germline V gene. The V gene end was trimmed by 6 bases and the J gene end by 5 bases; junction bases not matched to a gene: 11. The CDR3 consists of 15 residues. Here the CDR3 reads CASSVLTGGRHEQYF. As DNA, the CDR3 is TGTGCCAGCAGCGTCTTGACAGGGGGACGGCACGAGCAGTACTTC.

This clone was seen once. The chain recombines TRBV5-1 with TRBJ1-2; 7 nucleotides line up with TRBD1. This CDR3 has 14 residues. Germline V gene data show CDR1 as SGHRS and CDR2 as YFSETQ. J gave up 1 base and V 4 bases, and 4 bases lay outside the gene matches. CDR3 region: CASSLTGFNYGYTF. In DNA, the CDR3 is TGCGCCAGCAGCCTGACAGGGTTTAACTATGGCTACACCTTC.